This section outlines one T cell receptor beta chain sequence together with its context. Clones were sequenced by immunoSEQ multiplex PCR, and TCRdb holds only the in-frame ones, with some missing. The sample includes 150,000 or so clones, 88% of them seen just once. This sample was included in a study of control samples from healthy donors and cancer patients. CDR3 length: 19 residues. With V trimmed by 4 bases and J by 4 bases, 16 bases remained unmatched. CDR1 and CDR2 (germline): SGHRS, YFSETQ. The sample taken for sequencing was blood. This TCR was recovered from a young woman in good health. V gene TRBV5-1 combines with J gene TRBJ2-2, with 10 positions matching TRBD2. The chain's CDR3 is CASSRSGSGGLQGTGELFF. In DNA, the CDR3 is TGCGCCAGCAGCCGGAGTGGTAGCGGGGGGTTGCAGGGCACCGGGGAGCTGTTTTTT.